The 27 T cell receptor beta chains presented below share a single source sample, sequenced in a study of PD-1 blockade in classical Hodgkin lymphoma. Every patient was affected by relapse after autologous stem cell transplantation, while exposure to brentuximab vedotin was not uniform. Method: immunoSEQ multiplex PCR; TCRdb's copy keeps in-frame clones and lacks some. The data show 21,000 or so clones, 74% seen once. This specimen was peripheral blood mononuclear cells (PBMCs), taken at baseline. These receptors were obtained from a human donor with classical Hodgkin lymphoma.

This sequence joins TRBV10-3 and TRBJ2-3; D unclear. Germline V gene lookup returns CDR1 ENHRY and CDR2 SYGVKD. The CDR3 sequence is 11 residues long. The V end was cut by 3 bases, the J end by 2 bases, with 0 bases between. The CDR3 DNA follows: TGTGCCATCAGTGACACAGATACGCAGTATTTT. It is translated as CAISDTDTQYF.

CDR3 region: CSARASGANVLTF. The CDR3 nucleotides read TGCAGCGCCAGGGCCTCTGGGGCCAACGTCCTGACTTTC. This sequence joins TRBV29-1 and TRBJ2-6; possible D gene TRBD1, 5 bases. CDR1 and CDR2 from the germline V gene are SQVTM and ANQGSEA. This CDR3 has 13 amino acids. The germline V and J ends were trimmed by 7 bases and 0 bases, with 7 bases remaining between them.

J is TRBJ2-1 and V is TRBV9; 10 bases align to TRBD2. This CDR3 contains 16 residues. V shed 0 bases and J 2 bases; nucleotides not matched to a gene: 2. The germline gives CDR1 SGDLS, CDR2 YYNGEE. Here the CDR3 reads CASSVDSGRTYNEQFF. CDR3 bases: TGTGCCAGCAGCGTAGATAGCGGGAGGACCTACAATGAGCAGTTCTTC.

The CDR3 protein is CASSDGTNEAFF. The CDR3 bases are TGTGCCAGCAGTGACGGGACCAATGAAGCTTTCTTT. The rearrangement links TRBV6-4 to TRBJ1-1; possible D gene TRBD1, 5 bases. V lost 2 bases, J lost 7 bases, and 8 bases lay in between. Germline CDR1 MRHNA, CDR2 SNTAGT. This CDR3 contains 12 residues.

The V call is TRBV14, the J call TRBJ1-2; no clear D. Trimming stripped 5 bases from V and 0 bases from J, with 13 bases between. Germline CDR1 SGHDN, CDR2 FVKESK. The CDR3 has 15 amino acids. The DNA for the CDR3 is TGTGCCAGCAGCATCTCAAGAGGAGCTAACTATGGCTACACCTTC. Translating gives CASSISRGANYGYTF.

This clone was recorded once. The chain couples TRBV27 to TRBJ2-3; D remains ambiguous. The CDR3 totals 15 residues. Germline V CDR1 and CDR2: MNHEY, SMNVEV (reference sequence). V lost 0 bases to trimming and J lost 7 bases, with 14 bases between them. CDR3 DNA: TGTGCCAGCAGTTTATCGTTGGCCCTCTCGTATACGCAGTATTTT. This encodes CASSLSLALSYTQYF.

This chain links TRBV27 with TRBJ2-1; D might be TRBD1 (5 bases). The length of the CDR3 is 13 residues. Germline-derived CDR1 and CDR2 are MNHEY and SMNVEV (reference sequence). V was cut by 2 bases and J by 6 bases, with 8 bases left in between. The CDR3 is CASSLQGSNEQFF. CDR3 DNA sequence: TGTGCCAGCAGTTTACAGGGAAGCAATGAGCAGTTCTTC.

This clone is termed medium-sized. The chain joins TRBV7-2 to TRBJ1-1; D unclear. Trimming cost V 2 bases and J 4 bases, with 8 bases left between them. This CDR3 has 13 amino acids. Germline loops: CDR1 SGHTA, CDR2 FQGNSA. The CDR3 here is CASSLIESTEAFF. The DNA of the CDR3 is TGTGCCAGCAGCTTAATAGAGTCCACTGAAGCTTTCTTT.

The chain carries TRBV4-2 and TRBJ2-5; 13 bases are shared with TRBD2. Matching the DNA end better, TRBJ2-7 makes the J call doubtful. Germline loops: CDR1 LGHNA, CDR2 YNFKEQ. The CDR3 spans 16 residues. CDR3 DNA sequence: TGTGCCAGCAGCCAAGAAGGGACTAGCGGGGACTACGAGCAGTACTTC. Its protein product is CASSQEGTSGDYEQYF.

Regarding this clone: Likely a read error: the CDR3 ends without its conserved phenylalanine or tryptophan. DNA of the CDR3: TGTGCCAGCAAAAGAGGGGGTAACTATGGCTACACCCTC. This sequence encodes CASKRGGNYGYTL. The chain couples TRBV6-6 to TRBJ1-2; D perhaps matches TRBD1 (6 bases). Between the trimmed V and J ends, which lost 7 bases and 1 base, there was a span of 10 bases. Looked up from germline, CDR1 is MNHNY and CDR2 is SVGAGI (reference sequence). The CDR3 loop spans 13 amino acids.

The CDR3 DNA sequence: TGCGCCAGCAGCTTGTTCGCCAGCTCCTACGAGCAGTACTTC. This gives the protein CASSLFASSYEQYF. The chain carries TRBV5-1 and TRBJ2-7; no firm D call. This CDR3 has 14 residues. V gave up 1 base and J gave up 0 bases, with 8 bases separating them. Per the germline V gene, CDR1 is SGHRS and CDR2 is YFSETQ.

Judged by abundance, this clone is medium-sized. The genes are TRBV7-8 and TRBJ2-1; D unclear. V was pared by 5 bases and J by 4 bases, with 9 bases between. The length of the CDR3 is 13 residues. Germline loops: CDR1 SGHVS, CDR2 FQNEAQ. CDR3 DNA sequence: TGTGCCAGCAGCCGGAATAATTACAATGAGCAGTTCTTC. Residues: CASSRNNYNEQFF.

The CDR3 DNA sequence: TGTGCCAGCTCAACCACGACAGGGGATGGCTACACCTTC. Its protein product is CASSTTTGDGYTF. The V call is TRBV18, the J call TRBJ1-2; 8 positions agree with TRBD1. With 5 bases clipped from V and 6 bases from J, the junction kept 5 bases outside the gene matches. This CDR3 is built from 13 residues. The germline gives CDR1 KGHSH, CDR2 LQKENI.

The CDR3 sequence: CASSDRGQGGDPLHF. The CDR3 region has the DNA TGTGCCAGCAGCGACCGAGGGCAGGGGGGAGATCCCCTCCACTTT. J is TRBJ1-6 and V is TRBV4-2, with 7 bases lining up with TRBD1. Germline CDR1 reads LGHNA; CDR2 reads YNFKEQ. J gave up 13 bases and V 5 bases, and 14 bases lay outside the gene matches. This CDR3 has 15 residues.

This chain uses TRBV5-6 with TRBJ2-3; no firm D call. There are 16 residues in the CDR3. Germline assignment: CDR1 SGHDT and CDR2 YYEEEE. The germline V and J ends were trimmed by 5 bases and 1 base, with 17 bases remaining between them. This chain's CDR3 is CASSSGSQYGTDTQYF. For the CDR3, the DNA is TGTGCCAGCAGTTCCGGGTCTCAGTACGGCACAGATACGCAGTATTTT.

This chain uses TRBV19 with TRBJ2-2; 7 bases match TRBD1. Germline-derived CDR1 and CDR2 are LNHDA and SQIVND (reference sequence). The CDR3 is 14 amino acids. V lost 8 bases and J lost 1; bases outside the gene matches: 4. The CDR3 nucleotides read TGTGCCAGTCTAGGGGACAGGAACACCGGGGAGCTGTTTTTT. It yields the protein CASLGDRNTGELFF.

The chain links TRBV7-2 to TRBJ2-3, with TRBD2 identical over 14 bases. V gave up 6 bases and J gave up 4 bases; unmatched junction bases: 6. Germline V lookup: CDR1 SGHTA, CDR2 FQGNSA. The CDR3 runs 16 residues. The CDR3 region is CASRLGLAGEADTQYF. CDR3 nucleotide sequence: TGTGCCAGCAGGCTGGGACTAGCGGGAGAGGCAGATACGCAGTATTTT. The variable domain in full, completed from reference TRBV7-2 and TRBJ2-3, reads GAGVSQSPSNKVTEKGKDVELRCDPISGHTALYWYRQSLGQGLEFLIYFQGNSAPDKSGLPSDRFSAERTGGSVSTLTIQRTQQEDSAVYLCASRLGLAGEADTQYFGPGTRLTVL.

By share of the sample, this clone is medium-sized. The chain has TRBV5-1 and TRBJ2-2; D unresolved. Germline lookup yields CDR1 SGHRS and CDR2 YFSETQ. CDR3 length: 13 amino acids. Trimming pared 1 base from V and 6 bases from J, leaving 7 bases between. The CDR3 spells CASSLSSPGELFF. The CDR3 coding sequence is TGCGCCAGCAGCTTGAGTAGCCCCGGGGAGCTGTTTTTT.

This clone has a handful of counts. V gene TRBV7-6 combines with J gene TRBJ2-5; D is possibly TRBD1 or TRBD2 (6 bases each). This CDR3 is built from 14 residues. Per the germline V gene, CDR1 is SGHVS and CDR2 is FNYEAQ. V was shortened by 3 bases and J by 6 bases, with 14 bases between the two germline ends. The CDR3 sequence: CASSFQGGQKTQYF. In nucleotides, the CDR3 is TGTGCCAGCAGCTTTCAAGGGGGGCAAAAGACCCAGTACTTC.

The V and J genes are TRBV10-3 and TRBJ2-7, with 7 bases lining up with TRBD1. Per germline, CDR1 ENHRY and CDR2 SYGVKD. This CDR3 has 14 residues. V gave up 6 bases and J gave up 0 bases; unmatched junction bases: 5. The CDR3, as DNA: TGTGCCATCAGAGGCGACAGGGACTCCTACGAGCAGTACTTC. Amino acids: CAIRGDRDSYEQYF.

The CDR3 bases are TGTGCCAGCAGCTTGGGCACTAGCGCATCCTACGAGCAGTACTTC. As protein: CASSLGTSASYEQYF. This chain uses TRBV7-2 with TRBJ2-7, with 7 bases matching TRBD2. The CDR3 has 15 residues. Trimming took 3 bases from V and 1 from J; bases not matched to a gene: 6. Germline V gene data show CDR1 as SGHTA and CDR2 as FQGNSA.

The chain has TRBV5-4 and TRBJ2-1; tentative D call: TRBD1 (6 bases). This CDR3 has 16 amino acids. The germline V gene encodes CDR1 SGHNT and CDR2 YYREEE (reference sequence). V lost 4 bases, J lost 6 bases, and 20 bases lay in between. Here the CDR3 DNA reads TGTGCCAGCAGCGTCACTAGTATGAGGGGGTTCAATGAGCAGTTCTTC. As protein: CASSVTSMRGFNEQFF.

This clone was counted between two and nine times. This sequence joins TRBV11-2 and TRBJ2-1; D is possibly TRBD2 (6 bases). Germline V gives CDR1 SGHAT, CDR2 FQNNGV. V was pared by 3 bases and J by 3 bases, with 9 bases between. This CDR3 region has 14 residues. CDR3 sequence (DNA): TGTGCCAGCAGCTTTGGAGGGAACTACAATGAGCAGTTCTTC. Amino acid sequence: CASSFGGNYNEQFF.

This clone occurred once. CDR3 sequence reads: CAWSVLRSTEAFF. Written as DNA, the CDR3 is TGTGCCTGGAGTGTGCTACGATCCACTGAAGCTTTCTTT. The chain recombines TRBV30 with TRBJ1-1, with D uncertain. V lost 0 bases and J lost 4, with 9 bases in between. CDR1 and CDR2 from the germline V gene are GTSNPN and SVGIG (reference sequence). This CDR3 has 13 residues.

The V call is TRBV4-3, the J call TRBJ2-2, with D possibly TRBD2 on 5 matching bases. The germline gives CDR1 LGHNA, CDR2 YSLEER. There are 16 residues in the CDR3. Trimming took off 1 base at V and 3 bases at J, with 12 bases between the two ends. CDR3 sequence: CASSQGRVEDTGELFF. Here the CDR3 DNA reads TGCGCCAGCAGCCAAGGGCGGGTAGAGGACACCGGGGAGCTGTTTTTT.

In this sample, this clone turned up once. The chain's CDR3 is CASSQGSPNEKLFF. CDR3 bases: TGTGCCAGCAGCCAAGGAAGTCCTAATGAAAAACTGTTTTTT. The V gene is TRBV4-2, the J gene TRBJ1-4, with D uncertain. The V and J ends lost 1 base and 3 bases respectively, with 6 bases between them. CDR1 and CDR2 from the germline V gene are LGHNA and YNFKEQ. The CDR3 runs to 14 residues.

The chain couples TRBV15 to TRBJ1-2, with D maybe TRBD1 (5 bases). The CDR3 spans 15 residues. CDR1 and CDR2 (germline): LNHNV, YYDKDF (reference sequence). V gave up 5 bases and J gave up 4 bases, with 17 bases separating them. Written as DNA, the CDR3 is TGTGCCACCAGCCGAGGGACGGTTTTGGGCTATGGCTACACCTTC. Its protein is CATSRGTVLGYGYTF.